This T cell receptor (beta chain) was identified in a study of T cell responses to AZD1222 COVID-19 vaccine. Study results and limitations: Donors skewed white British and female; clonal diversity was possibly underestimated. Unmutated variant regions are reportedly targeted by nearly half of spike-specific TCRs. Just a handful of AZD1222 recipients were seropositive at baseline. Along spike, vaccine-associated CD4 TCRs were found throughout, with dominance at 160-218 and 743-854.

The V segment lost 0 bases and the J segment 3 bases; nucleotides outside the gene matches: 2. Germline loops: CDR1 MNHEY, CDR2 SMNVEV (reference sequence). There are 15 residues in the CDR3. As regards this clone: Its antigen is not identified.

TCRdb's table, derived via immunoSEQ multiplex PCR, lists solely in-frame clones and lacks some. The data contain approximately 76,000 clones, about 91% of them singletons. The sequencing here drew on peripheral blood, taken on day 0 of AZD1222 vaccination. This clonotype was sampled from an adult in good health. The chain couples TRBV27 to TRBJ2-7, with 10 bases that match TRBD1. The CDR3 here is CASSLSGQGNYEQYF. In nucleotides, the CDR3 is TGTGCCAGCAGTTTATCGGGACAGGGGAACTACGAGCAGTACTTC.